The clone carrying this T cell receptor beta chain was detected a few times. Sample donors were healthy Caucasian individuals that came from Russia, aged about 6 to 95. Researchers report isolating at least 6.5 million PBMCs per sample. This sample is drawn from a study of blood T cells in healthy people across ages. PCR was performed a second time for about 6 to 12 cycles using a sample-barcoded 5' primer and a J-beta primer mix. TCRdb reanalysed the 5' RACE reads using MiXCR and keeps one entry per CDR3 protein. The data contain about 1.1 million distinct CDR3 sequences, 35% to 45% of them singletons. V lost 6 bases and J 5 bases, leaving 11 bases between the germline ends. CDR1 and CDR2 (germline): DFQATT, SNEGSKA (reference sequence). The CDR3 sequence is 13 residues long.

This TCR derives from a man aged 18-30 years in good health. Material: blood. The V gene is TRBV20-1, the J gene TRBJ1-6; perhaps TRBD1 as D (5 bases). In DNA form, the CDR3 reads TGCAGTGCGGCCGGGACGAATAATTCACCCCTCCACTTT. Translated, it gives CSAAGTNNSPLHF.